The 19 T cell receptor beta chains presented below share a single source sample, sequenced in a study of tumor-infiltrating lymphocytes in localized non-small cell lung cancer. TCRdb's copy holds only in-frame clones and misses some; the assay was immunoSEQ multiplex PCR. The table has over 15,000 clones, around 72% seen once. The sequenced material came from lung tumor tissue. Receptors were obtained from a human donor with non-small cell lung cancer.

This clone was found once. The chain recombines TRBV6-5 with TRBJ2-1, with a weak D call TRBD1 (5 bases). V was pared by 6 bases and J by 0 bases, with 12 bases between. The CDR3 consists of 15 residues. From germline, CDR1 is MNHEY and CDR2 SVGAGI. The CDR3 DNA follows: TGTGCCAGCAGCCACAGGCAAAGCTCCTACAATGAGCAGTTCTTC. It yields the protein CASSHRQSSYNEQFF.

This clone was seen only once. The J gene is TRBJ2-3, the V gene TRBV14; D is undetermined. CDR3 length equals 13 residues. Per the germline V gene, CDR1 is SGHDN and CDR2 is FVKESK. With 3 bases removed from V and 5 bases from J, the gap between germline ends came to 9 bases. The CDR3 nucleotides read TGTGCCAGCAGCCAGGCCCTAATAGATACGCAGTATTTT. Translated: CASSQALIDTQYF.

The V gene is TRBV2, the J gene TRBJ2-3, with 11 bases lining up with TRBD2. The ends lost 0 bases at V and 1 base at J; junction bases unmatched: 0. The CDR3 has 16 residues. Germline CDR1 and CDR2: SNHLY and FYNNEI. The CDR3 is CASSEAGLAGTDTQYF. In nucleotides, the CDR3 is TGTGCCAGCAGTGAAGCGGGACTAGCGGGCACAGATACGCAGTATTTT. The whole variable domain, remainder taken from reference TRBV2 and TRBJ2-3, is EPEVTQTPSHQVTQMGQEVILRCVPISNHLYFYWYRQILGQKVEFLVSFYNNEISEKSEIFDDQFSVERPDGSNFTLKIRSTKLEDSAMYFCASSEAGLAGTDTQYFGPGTRLTVL.

The J gene is TRBJ2-1, the V gene TRBV7-2; TRBD1 matches 7 bases. V was pared by 5 bases and J by 3 bases, with 7 bases of the junction left unmatched. Germline V lookup: CDR1 SGHTA, CDR2 FQGNSA. This CDR3 is built from 15 residues. CDR3: CASSATGRYYNEQFF. CDR3 nucleotides: TGTGCCAGCAGCGCGACAGGGCGCTACTACAATGAGCAGTTCTTC.

V is TRBV19 and J is TRBJ1-1; D gene unclear. V lost 0 bases, J lost 4 bases, and 12 bases lay in between. Germline CDR1 LNHDA, CDR2 SQIVND (reference sequence). The CDR3 is 15 residues long. The CDR3: CASSIDQSAGTEAFF. DNA of the CDR3: TGTGCCAGTAGTATAGATCAATCGGCGGGCACTGAAGCTTTCTTT.

The chain has TRBV6-1 and TRBJ1-5; unclear D gene. Germline CDR1 reads MNHNS; CDR2 reads SASEGT. The CDR3 is 17 amino acids. V dropped 0 bases and J dropped 0 bases, with 12 bases sitting between them. CDR3 coding DNA: TGTGCCAGCAGTGAAGCGCAAAGGGCTTATAGCAATCAGCCCCAGCATTTT. Protein sequence: CASSEAQRAYSNQPQHF.

This rearrangement joins TRBV19 to TRBJ2-6; D assignment may be TRBD1 or TRBD2 (5 bases each). The CDR3 extends over 18 amino acids. V was pared by 6 bases and J by 0 bases, with 18 bases between. In germline, CDR1 is LNHDA, CDR2 SQIVND (reference sequence). The CDR3 here is CASRIGGGVNSGANVLTF. The CDR3 DNA sequence: TGTGCCAGTAGGATTGGGGGTGGGGTTAACTCTGGGGCCAACGTCCTGACTTTC.

The V gene is TRBV9, the J gene TRBJ1-1, with D unclear. V gave up 2 bases and J gave up 0 bases, with 5 bases separating them. This CDR3 has 13 residues. Germline values: CDR1 SGDLS, CDR2 YYNGEE. CDR3 residues: CASSVSVNTEAFF. In DNA form, the CDR3 reads TGTGCCAGCAGCGTCTCAGTGAACACTGAAGCTTTCTTT.

The chain has TRBV5-1 and TRBJ2-7; TRBD1 or TRBD2 may be the D gene (5 bases each). Germline-derived CDR1 and CDR2 are SGHRS and YFSETQ. Trimming removed 0 bases from V and 3 bases from J, with 10 bases in between. There are 14 residues in the CDR3. The CDR3 DNA sequence: TGCGCCAGCAGCTTGGTGGGGGATTTCTACGAGCAGTACTTC. As protein: CASSLVGDFYEQYF.

The V call is TRBV25-1, the J call TRBJ1-2; maybe TRBD1 (5 bases). The CDR3 consists of 13 residues. Germline V gene lookup returns CDR1 MGHDK and CDR2 SYGVNS. V lost 10 bases, J lost 2 bases, and 14 bases lay in between. The CDR3 reads CATWRGSNYGYTF. The DNA for the CDR3 is TGTGCCACCTGGAGGGGCAGCAACTATGGCTACACCTTC.

The rearrangement joins TRBV5-6 to TRBJ1-3, with D possibly matching TRBD1 (5 bases). From germline, CDR1 is SGHDT and CDR2 YYEEEE. V shed 0 bases and J shed 7 bases, with 8 bases lying between them. The CDR3 loop spans 13 amino acids. CDR3 coding DNA: TGTGCCAGCAGCTTGGACCCAGGGAACACCATATATTTT. It encodes CASSLDPGNTIYF. The full variable domain, in which reference TRBV5-6 and TRBJ1-3 provide the parts outside the CDR3, is DAGVTQSPTHLIKTRGQQVTLRCSPKSGHDTVSWYQQALGQGPQFIFQYYEEEERQRGNFPDRFSGHQFPNYSSELNVNALLLGDSALYLCASSLDPGNTIYFGEGSWLTVV.

The chain combines TRBV7-2 with TRBJ2-3, with 7 bases aligning to TRBD1. Germline CDR1 and CDR2: SGHTA and FQGNSA. J gave up 0 bases and V 6 bases, and 6 bases lay outside the gene matches. CDR3 length equals 15 residues. The CDR3 coding sequence is TGTGCCAGCAGTCCGGACAGGTTTAGCACAGATACGCAGTATTTT. Its protein is CASSPDRFSTDTQYF. The variable domain in full, with the rest retrieved from reference TRBV7-2 and TRBJ2-3, is GAGVSQSPSNKVTEKGKDVELRCDPISGHTALYWYRQSLGQGLEFLIYFQGNSAPDKSGLPSDRFSAERTGGSVSTLTIQRTQQEDSAVYLCASSPDRFSTDTQYFGPGTRLTVL.

The chain employs TRBV6-1 and TRBJ1-4; 9 positions match TRBD1. This CDR3 is 14 amino acids long. In germline, CDR1 is MNHNS, CDR2 SASEGT. With V trimmed by 2 bases and J by 8 bases, 3 bases remained unmatched. CDR3 amino acids: CASSEYGQGEKLFF. Here the CDR3 DNA reads TGTGCCAGCAGTGAATATGGACAGGGGGAAAAACTGTTTTTT.

This rearrangement joins TRBV6-1 to TRBJ2-7; 9 bases match TRBD2. The CDR3 has 15 residues. Germline-derived CDR1 and CDR2 are MNHNS and SASEGT. The J segment lost 2 bases and the V segment lost 6 bases, leaving 8 bases of the junction unmatched. The CDR3 loop is CASRDAGGRPYEQYF. Here the CDR3 DNA reads TGTGCCAGCAGGGACGCGGGGGGGCGGCCCTACGAGCAGTACTTC.

This chain uses TRBV7-9 with TRBJ1-1, with a weak D call TRBD1 (5 bases). Trimming took 2 bases from V and 10 from J, leaving 11 bases between them. The CDR3 contains 12 residues. Per the germline V gene, CDR1 is SEHNR and CDR2 is FQNEAQ (reference sequence). Here the CDR3 reads CASSLTQGRAFF. DNA for the CDR3: TGTGCCAGCAGCTTAACGCAGGGTAGAGCTTTCTTT.

This clone was counted only a few times. The chain links TRBV19 to TRBJ1-5, with 9 bases matching TRBD1. Germline loops: CDR1 LNHDA, CDR2 SQIVND (reference sequence). V shed 5 bases and J 3 bases; nucleotides not matched to a gene: 5. CDR3 length: 15 residues. CDR3 amino acids: CASSAWDRVNQPQHF. The CDR3, as DNA: TGTGCCAGTAGTGCGTGGGACAGGGTCAATCAGCCCCAGCATTTT.

The chain combines TRBV7-2 with TRBJ2-1; 8 bases are shared with TRBD2. There are 16 residues in the CDR3. The germline gives CDR1 SGHTA, CDR2 FQGNSA. With 2 bases clipped from V and 6 bases from J, the junction kept 9 bases outside the gene matches. The CDR3: CASSLRGGGTFNEQFF. The CDR3 DNA reads TGTGCCAGCAGCTTAAGGGGCGGGGGGACGTTCAATGAGCAGTTCTTC. Using reference TRBV7-2 and TRBJ2-1 for the parts outside the CDR3, the full variable domain is GAGVSQSPSNKVTEKGKDVELRCDPISGHTALYWYRQSLGQGLEFLIYFQGNSAPDKSGLPSDRFSAERTGGSVSTLTIQRTQQEDSAVYLCASSLRGGGTFNEQFFGPGTRLTVL.

This sequence joins TRBV6-1 and TRBJ2-7; D is ambiguous. The CDR3 consists of 11 residues. Germline assignment: CDR1 MNHNS and CDR2 SASEGT. The ends were cut back, 8 bases at V and 1 base at J, with 6 bases in the middle. CDR3 nucleotides: TGTGCCAGCCTGGGTTCCTACGAGCAGTACTTC. Translating it yields CASLGSYEQYF.

The genes are TRBV4-3 and TRBJ2-3; D could derive from TRBD1 or TRBD2 (5 bases each). Germline V gene data show CDR1 as LGHNA and CDR2 as YSLEER. V lost 1 base and J 4 bases, leaving 12 bases between the germline ends. The length of the CDR3 is 15 residues. The CDR3 loop is CASSQGGLGADTQYF. The CDR3 DNA follows: TGCGCCAGCAGCCAAGGAGGACTGGGGGCAGATACGCAGTATTTT.